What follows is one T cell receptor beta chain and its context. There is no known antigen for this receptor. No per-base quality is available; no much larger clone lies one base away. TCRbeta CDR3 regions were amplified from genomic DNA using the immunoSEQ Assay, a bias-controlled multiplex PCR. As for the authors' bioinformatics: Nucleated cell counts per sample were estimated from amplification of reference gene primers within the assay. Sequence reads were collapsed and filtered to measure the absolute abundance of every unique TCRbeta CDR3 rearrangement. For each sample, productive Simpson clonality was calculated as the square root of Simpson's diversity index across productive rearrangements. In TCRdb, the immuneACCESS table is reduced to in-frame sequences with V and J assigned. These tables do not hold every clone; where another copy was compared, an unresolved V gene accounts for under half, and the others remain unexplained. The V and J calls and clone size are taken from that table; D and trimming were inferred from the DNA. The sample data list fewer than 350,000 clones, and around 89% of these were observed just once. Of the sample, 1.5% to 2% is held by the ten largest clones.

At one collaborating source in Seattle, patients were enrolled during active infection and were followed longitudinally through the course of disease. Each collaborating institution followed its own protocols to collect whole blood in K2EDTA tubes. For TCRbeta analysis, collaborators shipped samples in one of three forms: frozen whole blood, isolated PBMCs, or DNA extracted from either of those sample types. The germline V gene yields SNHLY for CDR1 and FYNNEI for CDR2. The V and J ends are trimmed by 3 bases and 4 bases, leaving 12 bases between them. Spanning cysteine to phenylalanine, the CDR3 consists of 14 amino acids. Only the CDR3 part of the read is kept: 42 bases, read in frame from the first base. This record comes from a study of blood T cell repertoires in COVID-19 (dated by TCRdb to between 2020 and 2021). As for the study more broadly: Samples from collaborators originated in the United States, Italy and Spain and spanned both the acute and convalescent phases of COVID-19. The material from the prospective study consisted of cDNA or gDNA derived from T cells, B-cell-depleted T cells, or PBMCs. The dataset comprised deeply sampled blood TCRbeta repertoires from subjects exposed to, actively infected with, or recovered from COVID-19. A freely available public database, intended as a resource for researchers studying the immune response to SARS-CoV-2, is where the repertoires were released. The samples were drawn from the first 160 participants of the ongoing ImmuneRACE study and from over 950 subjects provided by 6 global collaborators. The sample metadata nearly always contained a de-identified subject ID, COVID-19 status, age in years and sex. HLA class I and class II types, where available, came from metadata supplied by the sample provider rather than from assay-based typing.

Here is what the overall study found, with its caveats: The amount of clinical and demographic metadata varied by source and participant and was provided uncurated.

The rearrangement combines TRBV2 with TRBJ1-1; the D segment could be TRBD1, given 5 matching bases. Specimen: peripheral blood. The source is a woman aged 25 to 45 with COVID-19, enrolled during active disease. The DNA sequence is TGTGCCAGCAGTGACCAGGGAGGTAGCACTGAAGCTTTCTTT. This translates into CASSDQGGSTEAFF.